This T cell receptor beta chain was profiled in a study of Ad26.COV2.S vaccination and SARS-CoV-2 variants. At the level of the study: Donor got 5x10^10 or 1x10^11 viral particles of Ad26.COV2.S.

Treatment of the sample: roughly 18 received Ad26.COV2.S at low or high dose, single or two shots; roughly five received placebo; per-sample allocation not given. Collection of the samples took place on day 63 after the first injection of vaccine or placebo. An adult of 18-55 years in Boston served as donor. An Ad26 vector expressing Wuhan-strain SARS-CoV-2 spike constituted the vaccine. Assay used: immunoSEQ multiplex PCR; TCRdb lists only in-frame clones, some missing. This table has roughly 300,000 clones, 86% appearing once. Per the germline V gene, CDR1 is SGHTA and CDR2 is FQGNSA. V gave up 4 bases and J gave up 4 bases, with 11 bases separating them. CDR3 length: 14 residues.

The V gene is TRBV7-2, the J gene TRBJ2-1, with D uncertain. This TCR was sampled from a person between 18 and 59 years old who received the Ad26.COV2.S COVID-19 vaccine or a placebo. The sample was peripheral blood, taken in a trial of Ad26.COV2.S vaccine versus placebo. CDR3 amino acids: CASSSSRRYNEQFF. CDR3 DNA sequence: TGTGCCAGCAGCTCCTCTCGGCGGTACAATGAGCAGTTCTTC.